The present entry profiles one T cell receptor (beta chain) with its context. Its antigen remains unknown. The sample originates from a study of CD8+ T cells in alopecia areata. As for the study in general: Treated patients took oral tofacitinib at 5 to 10 mg twice daily.

As the sequencing template, cDNA was produced by extracting RNA and reverse transcribing it. TCRdb's copy holds only in-frame clones and misses some; the assay was immunoSEQ multiplex PCR. The table lists roughly 100,000 clones, more than 75% of them singletons, with over 8.5% in the top ten. Treatment reported: oral pan-JAK inhibitor, 5-10 mg twice daily. The junction had 7 bases not matched to a gene; V was cut back by 4 bases and J by 4 bases. This CDR3 is built from 15 residues. CDR1 is MGHRA, CDR2 YSYEKL, per germline. General study findings and limits: Against the mouse data, patients shared TCRs less clearly, possibly for HLA reasons. For lesional scalp, especially alopecia totalis/universalis, clonality was higher than in normal scalp.

The sequence was collected from a human donor with alopecia areata. This specimen consisted of CD8+ T cells sorted from blood, obtained around week 31, from a patient treated with tofacitinib. The chain combines TRBV4-1 with TRBJ2-3, with TRBD2 matching 8 bases. The CDR3 DNA follows: TGCGCCAGCAGCCTCGGACTAGCAGTCGCAGATACGCAGTATTTT. Its translation is CASSLGLAVADTQYF.